Below are 27 T cell receptor beta chains sequenced from a single sample in a study of T cell responses to AZD1222 COVID-19 vaccine. Clones were sequenced by immunoSEQ multiplex PCR, and TCRdb holds only the in-frame ones, with some missing. The profile shows some 78,000 clones, 80% to 90% of them singletons. Source: peripheral blood, taken 28 days after the second AZD1222 dose. Source of these receptors: an adult who received the AZD1222 COVID-19 vaccine.

This clone has only a few counts. One junction end does not reproduce the germline sequence, and a read error may be involved. The chain joins TRBV3-1 (or the pseudogene TRBV3-2) to TRBJ2-1, with 7 nucleotides matching TRBD1. The germline CDR1 and CDR2 sequences are LGHDT and YNNKEL (reference sequence). The CDR3 extends over 16 amino acids. Here the CDR3 reads CASRQGRQGVHNEQFF. The CDR3 DNA sequence: TGTGCCAGCAGACAAGGGAGACAGGGTGTCCACAATGAGCAGTTCTTC.

The chain is built from TRBV10-3 and TRBJ1-2; maybe TRBD1 (6 bases). V was cut by 6 bases and J by 8 bases, with 19 bases left in between. Germline CDR1 ENHRY, CDR2 SYGVKD. The CDR3 extends over 14 amino acids. CDR3 amino acids: CAISDSGGPRGYTF. The CDR3 bases are TGTGCCATCAGCGATAGTGGGGGGCCGAGGGGCTACACCTTC.

J is TRBJ2-3 and V is TRBV2; D ambiguous. V dropped 3 bases and J dropped 8 bases, with 9 bases sitting between them. CDR3 length: 12 amino acids. Germline V lookup: CDR1 SNHLY, CDR2 FYNNEI. DNA for the CDR3: TGTGCCAGCAGTGAGAGCGAGACTACGCAGTATTTT. Translation: CASSESETTQYF.

V and J are TRBV27 and TRBJ2-7, with D hard to call. Germline assignment: CDR1 MNHEY and CDR2 SMNVEV (reference sequence). V gave up 4 bases and J gave up 1 base, with 14 bases separating them. The CDR3 loop spans 15 amino acids. The CDR3, as DNA: TGTGCCAGCAGTTCGTTAATCCGGGCTTCCTACGAGCAGTACTTC. This translates into CASSSLIRASYEQYF.

The V and J genes are TRBV30 and TRBJ1-6; maybe TRBD1 (5 bases). This CDR3 has 15 amino acids. Trimming pared 0 bases from V and 0 bases from J, leaving 6 bases between. From germline, CDR1 is GTSNPN and CDR2 SVGIG (reference sequence). The CDR3 region is CAWSVGGSYNSPLHF. DNA of the CDR3: TGTGCCTGGAGTGTGGGGGGCTCCTATAATTCACCCCTCCACTTT.

Of note for this clone: Mismatch with germline at one junction end may stem from a read error. The chain has TRBV5-1 and TRBJ1-1, with D maybe TRBD1 (5 bases). The germline CDR1 and CDR2 sequences are SGHRS and YFSETQ. The CDR3 is made up of 14 amino acids. The CDR3 bases are TGCGCCAGCCGCTTGGGGGGTGCGGACACTGAAGCTTTCTTT. This sequence encodes CASRLGGADTEAFF.

This chain links TRBV28 with TRBJ2-1, with D possibly being TRBD2 (5 bases). CDR3 length: 14 residues. Trimming took 3 bases from V and 5 from J, leaving 11 bases between them. The germline CDR1 and CDR2 sequences are MDHEN and SYDVKM. The CDR3 DNA reads TGTGCCAGCAGTTTTAACCTGAGGGACAATGAGCAGTTCTTC. Protein product: CASSFNLRDNEQFF.

The chain employs TRBV5-1 and TRBJ1-2; D is ambiguous. Germline lookup yields CDR1 SGHRS and CDR2 YFSETQ. The CDR3 loop spans 14 amino acids. Trimming pared 4 bases from V and 0 bases from J, leaving 10 bases between. The CDR3 sequence: CASSPSPANYGYTF. CDR3 sequence (DNA): TGCGCCAGCAGCCCCTCACCAGCTAACTATGGCTACACCTTC.

V usage is TRBV7-2 and J usage is TRBJ2-1; 7 nucleotides align to TRBD1. V lost 1 base to trimming and J lost 1 base; unmatched junction nucleotides: 4. The germline gives CDR1 SGHTA, CDR2 FQGNSA. The CDR3 runs 16 residues. This CDR3 is CASSLVAGGSYNEQFF. CDR3 nucleotides: TGTGCCAGCAGCTTAGTGGCAGGGGGTTCCTACAATGAGCAGTTCTTC. The variable domain in full, with the rest retrieved from reference TRBV7-2 and TRBJ2-1, is GAGVSQSPSNKVTEKGKDVELRCDPISGHTALYWYRQSLGQGLEFLIYFQGNSAPDKSGLPSDRFSAERTGGSVSTLTIQRTQQEDSAVYLCASSLVAGGSYNEQFFGPGTRLTVL.

The rearrangement joins TRBV7-2 to TRBJ2-2, with no clear D. Germline values: CDR1 SGHTA, CDR2 FQGNSA. The CDR3 loop spans 13 amino acids. Between the trimmed V and J ends, which lost 5 bases and 3 bases, there was a span of 7 bases. For the CDR3, the DNA is TGTGCCAGCAGCCCTGTTTACACCGGGGAGCTGTTTTTT. Encoded protein: CASSPVYTGELFF.

V usage is TRBV21-1 and J usage is TRBJ1-5. TRBV21-1 is an annotated pseudogene. This CDR3 has 16 amino acids. CDR3 coding DNA: TGTGCCAGCAGCAAGGGAGGGCGGGAGAGCAATCAGCCCCAGCATTTT. It is translated as CASSKGGRESNQPQHF.

This sequence joins TRBV6-2 or TRBV6-3 and TRBJ1-2; D is ambiguous. The germline CDR1 and CDR2 sequences are MNHEY and SVGEGT. V lost 6 bases, J lost 4 bases, and 15 bases lay in between. The CDR3 consists of 14 residues. The CDR3 loop is CASSPAEEVYGYTF. CDR3 bases: TGTGCCAGCAGCCCCGCGGAGGAGGTCTATGGCTACACCTTC.

The chain uses TRBV11-2 and TRBJ1-1, with 8 bases that match TRBD1. The CDR3 length is 15 residues. V lost 0 bases and J lost 1; bases outside the gene matches: 1. Germline values: CDR1 SGHAT, CDR2 FQNNGV. The CDR3 spells CASSLDRGPNTEAFF. CDR3 DNA: TGTGCCAGCAGCTTAGACAGGGGGCCGAACACTGAAGCTTTCTTT.

The chain joins TRBV27 to TRBJ2-7, with 12 positions matching TRBD2. This CDR3 spans 16 amino acids. Germline V gene data show CDR1 as MNHEY and CDR2 as SMNVEV (reference sequence). Trimming at V came to 5 bases and at J to 4 bases, leaving 9 bases not matched to a gene. CDR3 loop: CASSPGLAGQGYEQYF. The CDR3 region has the DNA TGTGCCAGCAGTCCCGGACTAGCGGGGCAGGGGTACGAGCAGTACTTC.

This clone was seen only once. The chain couples TRBV6-4 to TRBJ1-1, with 7 bases identical to TRBD1. Germline V gives CDR1 MRHNA, CDR2 SNTAGT. V lost 8 bases to trimming and J lost 4 bases; unmatched junction nucleotides: 4. CDR3 length: 12 amino acids. The CDR3 reads CASQGVGTEAFF. In DNA, the CDR3 is TGTGCCAGCCAGGGGGTGGGCACTGAAGCTTTCTTT.

The V call is TRBV3-1 (or the pseudogene TRBV3-2), the J call TRBJ1-2; D gene ambiguous. This CDR3 comprises 17 residues. Deletions cut 2 bases from V and 7 bases from J, with 23 bases between. Germline CDR1 is LGHDT and CDR2 is YNNKEL (reference sequence). The CDR3 DNA reads TGTGCCAGCAGCCAACGAGCCCCCGGACGGCGATTAGGTGGCTACACCTTC. Translated, it gives CASSQRAPGRRLGGYTF.

The CDR3 sequence is CASSRRTSGKNDTQYF. For the CDR3, the DNA is TGTGCCAGCAGCCGACGGACTAGCGGGAAAAACGATACGCAGTATTTT. This chain joins TRBV5-6 and TRBJ2-3; 12 bases fit TRBD2. Trimming took 4 bases from V and 6 from J; bases not matched to a gene: 9. The CDR3 has 16 amino acids. The germline V gene encodes CDR1 SGHDT and CDR2 YYEEEE.

The V call is TRBV28, the J call TRBJ1-5; D is possibly TRBD1 (5 bases). The V end lost 7 bases, the J end lost 3 bases, and 13 bases lay between the germline ends. In germline, CDR1 is MDHEN, CDR2 SYDVKM. CDR3 size: 14 residues. The chain's CDR3 is CASNLPGHNQPQHF. As DNA, the CDR3 is TGTGCCAGCAACCTTCCGGGGCACAATCAGCCCCAGCATTTT.

This sequence joins TRBV21-1 and TRBJ1-6. TRBV21-1 is termed a pseudogene. This CDR3 region has 16 residues. CDR3 sequence (DNA): TGTGCCAGCAGCAACAATGGACGGAAATATAATTCACCCCTCCACTTT. Translated: CASSNNGRKYNSPLHF.

The chain has TRBV11-2 and TRBJ1-3; 11 bases fit TRBD1. V lost 5 bases and J lost 4; bases outside the gene matches: 7. Germline values: CDR1 SGHAT, CDR2 FQNNGV. The CDR3 runs to 16 residues. CDR3 in amino acids: CASSTGTGGFGNTIYF. Written as DNA, the CDR3 is TGTGCCAGCAGCACCGGGACAGGGGGTTTCGGAAACACCATATATTTT.

This clone appeared a single time. The V and J genes are TRBV21-1 and TRBJ1-1; the DNA was not compared with TRBD1, the D call given in the table. TRBV21-1 is a pseudogene segment. CDR3 length equals 15 residues. CDR3 protein: CASSKVNVGGNKAFF. DNA for the CDR3: TGTGCCAGCAGCAAAGTTAATGTAGGGGGCAACAAGGCTTTCTTT.

J is TRBJ1-3 and V is TRBV7-8; the D is unclear. With 5 bases removed from V and 4 bases from J, the gap between germline ends came to 6 bases. This CDR3 is 12 amino acids long. CDR1 SGHVS and CDR2 FQNEAQ come from the germline V gene. CDR3 bases: TGTGCCAGCAGCCCTGGAGGAAACACCATATATTTT. This codes for CASSPGGNTIYF. Full variable domain (missing parts from reference TRBV7-8 and TRBJ1-3): GAGVSQSPRYKVAKRGQDVALRCDPISGHVSLFWYQQALGQGPEFLTYFQNEAQLDKSGLPSDRFFAERPEGSVSTLKIQRTQQEDSAVYLCASSPGGNTIYFGEGSWLTVV.

Here the CDR3 DNA reads TGTGCCAGCAGTGGACCTCAGAACACTGAAGCTTTCTTT. It codes for CASSGPQNTEAFF. The V call is TRBV28, the J call TRBJ1-1; unclear D gene. Germline V CDR1 and CDR2: MDHEN, SYDVKM. The CDR3 is 13 amino acids. The V end lost 5 bases, the J end lost 1 base, and 8 bases lay between the germline ends.

The chain employs TRBV7-9 and TRBJ2-1; 9 nucleotides align to TRBD2. The CDR3 spans 14 residues. Trimming cost V 4 bases and J 7 bases; bases outside gene matches: 5. Per germline, CDR1 SEHNR and CDR2 FQNEAQ (reference sequence). The chain's CDR3 is CASSSGTSHNEQFF. The CDR3 region has the DNA TGTGCCAGCAGCTCCGGGACTAGCCATAATGAGCAGTTCTTC.

The rearrangement joins TRBV19 to TRBJ2-3; 7 nucleotides match TRBD1. Germline CDR1 LNHDA, CDR2 SQIVND (reference sequence). The V gene end was trimmed by 5 bases and the J gene end by 4 bases; junction bases not matched to a gene: 3. The CDR3 is 13 amino acids. The CDR3 region is CASSWTGSDTQYF. CDR3 bases: TGTGCCAGTAGTTGGACAGGTTCAGATACGCAGTATTTT.

This clone has only one observation. This chain connects TRBV6-5 to TRBJ2-3; TRBD1 is a possible D gene (6 bases). The CDR3 runs 15 residues. Trimming took 8 bases from V and 0 from J, leaving 15 bases between them. Germline loops: CDR1 MNHEY, CDR2 SVGAGI. CDR3 region: CASLRWDISTDTQYF. The CDR3 region has the DNA TGTGCCAGCCTCCGTTGGGACATTAGCACAGATACGCAGTATTTT.

The V and J genes are TRBV6-2 or TRBV6-3 and TRBJ2-5; TRBD2 might be the D (7 bases). The V gene's germline CDR1 is MNHEY and CDR2 SVGEGT. The CDR3 consists of 16 residues. With 6 bases removed from V and 1 base from J, the gap between germline ends came to 18 bases. CDR3 sequence: CASSQTGGAPQETQYF. DNA of the CDR3: TGTGCCAGCAGCCAAACGGGGGGCGCCCCCCAAGAGACCCAGTACTTC.